The rows below give T cell receptor beta chains drawn from one sample of a study of T cells in Graves' hyperthyroidism and ophthalmopathy. MiXCR, run by TCRdb on the multiplex PCR reads, gives a single entry per CDR3 protein. Of about 610,000 distinct CDR3 sequences listed, about 16% are singletons. The material sequenced was blood. These receptors came from a woman in her thirties or forties with Graves' ophthalmopathy. Each CDR3 is given with its conserved first and last residue. Each record gives: CDR3 length, D gene, V gene, J gene, clone size, CDR3 protein, CDR3 DNA. The D gene is left open where the match is weak. Part of the rows lack a size; the others show once, few, many or a class for expanded clones.

>14|NA|TRBV2|TRBJ1-6|NA
CASSVEGSNSPLHF
TGTGCCAGCAGTGTGGAGGGGTCAAATTCACCCCTCCACTTT
>15|TRBD1|TRBV2|TRBJ1-5|many
CASSPRGRGNQPQHF
TGTGCCAGCAGTCCCAGGGGGCGAGGCAATCAGCCCCAGCATTTT
>16|TRBD2|TRBV6-6|TRBJ2-1|many
CASSYYSSGSYNEQFF
TGTGCCAGCAGTTACTACTCTAGCGGCTCCTACAATGAGCAGTTCTTC
>13|NA|TRBV18|TRBJ1-2|many
CASSGGEDYGYTF
TGTGCCAGCTCAGGGGGCGAGGACTATGGCTACACCTTC
>15|NA|TRBV30|TRBJ1-3|many
CAWQTAPTSGNTIYF
TGTGCCTGGCAGACTGCCCCGACCTCTGGAAACACCATATATTTT
>13|NA|TRBV20-1|TRBJ2-7|NA
CSAGSGDSYEQYF
TGCAGTGCAGGTTCGGGAGATTCCTACGAGCAGTACTTC
>16|TRBD1|TRBV15|TRBJ2-7|many
CATSSEPGQGRDEQYF
TGTGCCACCAGCAGTGAACCCGGACAGGGAAGGGACGAGCAGTACTTC
>13|NA|TRBV2|TRBJ2-7|few
CASSEKPVYEQYF
TGTGCCAGCTCTGAGAAGCCCGTCTACGAGCAGTACTTC
>12|NA|TRBV20-1|TRBJ2-3|many
CSARERADTQYF
TGCAGTGCTAGAGAGCGAGCGGATACGCAGTATTTT
>16|TRBD2|TRBV12-3/TRBV12-4|TRBJ2-1|NA
CASSLGRSSGSNEQFF
TGTGCCAGCAGTTTAGGTCGCTCTAGCGGGAGTAATGAGCAGTTCTTC
>14|TRBD1|TRBV5-1|TRBJ1-2|NA
CASSVGQALDGYTF
TGCGCCAGCAGCGTGGGACAGGCCCTCGATGGCTACACCTTC
>14|TRBD2|TRBV12-3/TRBV12-4|TRBJ2-1|once
CASGGGTHYNEQFF
TGTGCCAGCGGCGGGGGGACCCACTACAATGAGCAGTTCTTC
>14|NA|TRBV6-1|TRBJ2-1|many
CASSEMSSGGEQFF
TGTGCCAGCAGTGAAATGTCTTCCGGCGGTGAGCAGTTCTTC
>14|TRBD1|TRBV2|TRBJ1-4|few
CASNLQGFNEKLFF
TGTGCCAGCAATCTACAGGGGTTTAATGAAAAACTGTTTTTT
>14|TRBD1|TRBV18|TRBJ2-1|many
CASSPGDRDNEQFF
TGTGCCAGCTCACCGGGGGACAGAGACAATGAGCAGTTCTTC
>16|NA|TRBV5-1|TRBJ1-3|many
CASSLVPGASGNTIYF
TGCGCCAGCAGCTTGGTTCCGGGGGCTTCTGGAAACACCATATATTTT
>15|NA|TRBV7-3|TRBJ2-1|NA
CASSTGGQPHNEQFF
TGTGCCAGCAGCACCGGGGGACAGCCCCACAATGAGCAGTTCTTC
>16|NA|TRBV11-2|TRBJ1-1|many
CASSLGGGIANTEAFF
TGTGCCAGCAGCCTGGGCGGGGGAATAGCGAACACTGAAGCTTTCTTT
>14|TRBD1|TRBV5-1|TRBJ1-2|NA
CASSITNTGAGYTF
TGCGCCAGCAGCATCACTAATACAGGGGCCGGCTACACCTTC
>16|NA|TRBV5-1|TRBJ2-2|many
CASSLYRGANTGELFF
TGCGCCAGCAGCTTGTATAGGGGTGCAAACACCGGGGAGCTGTTTTTT
>15|NA|TRBV7-9|TRBJ1-2|NA
CASSHSRQVPYGYTF
TGTGCCAGCAGCCACAGTCGACAGGTCCCCTATGGCTACACCTTC
>13|NA|TRBV29-1|TRBJ2-5|few
CSVERGFVLTQYF
TGCAGCGTTGAACGAGGGTTCGTTCTGACCCAGTACTTC
>11|NA|TRBV20-1|TRBJ1-1|many
CSASGRLGAFF
TGCAGTGCTAGCGGACGATTGGGTGCTTTCTTT
>15|TRBD2|TRBV28|TRBJ2-5|many
CASSGLARAQETQYF
TGTGCCAGCAGCGGACTAGCGAGAGCACAAGAGACCCAGTACTTC
>16|NA|TRBV28|TRBJ2-2|few
CASSNVGSGNTGELFF
TGTGCCAGCAGCAATGTGGGTAGCGGGAACACCGGGGAGCTGTTTTTT
>15|TRBD2|TRBV11-2|TRBJ2-2|NA
CASSFAAGVTGELFF
TGTGCCAGCAGCTTCGCGGCGGGGGTCACCGGGGAGCTGTTTTTT
>13|NA|TRBV2|TRBJ2-1|many
CASKRTEGNEQFF
TGTGCCAGCAAGCGGACCGAGGGGAATGAGCAGTTCTTC
>12|NA|TRBV12-3/TRBV12-4|TRBJ1-4|many
CASSLGGTKLFF
TGTGCCAGCAGTTTGGGGGGCACGAAACTGTTTTTT
>12|TRBD2|TRBV20-1|TRBJ2-7|NA
CSAISGGGEQYF
TGCAGTGCTATTAGTGGGGGGGGCGAGCAGTACTTC
>14|NA|TRBV3-1|TRBJ1-1|many
CASSQGWTGTEAFF
TGTGCCAGCAGCCAAGGATGGACGGGGACTGAAGCTTTCTTT
>13|NA|TRBV15|TRBJ1-5|NA
CATSRTQGQPQHF
TGTGCCACCAGCAGAACTCAGGGTCAGCCCCAGCATTTT
>15|TRBD2|TRBV6-6|TRBJ2-3|few
CASRYSSGRTDTQYF
TGTGCCAGCAGGTACTCAAGCGGGAGGACAGATACGCAGTATTTT
>14|TRBD1|TRBV28|TRBJ2-2|few
CASRQGQNTGELFF
TGTGCCTCTCGACAGGGCCAGAACACCGGGGAGCTGTTTTTT
>11|NA|TRBV7-9|TRBJ1-1|NA
CASSSPTEAFF
TGTGCCAGCAGCTCCCCGACTGAAGCTTTCTTT
>13|TRBD2|TRBV27|TRBJ2-1|few
CASRTSGYNVQFF
TGTGCCAGCCGGACTAGCGGTTACAATGTGCAGTTCTTC
>17|TRBD1|TRBV24-1|TRBJ2-4|few
CATSDFGTGYVENIQYF
TGTGCCACCAGTGATTTTGGGACAGGGTACGTGGAAAACATTCAGTACTTC
>14|NA|TRBV25-1|TRBJ2-1|few
CASARRTAVDEQFF
TGTGCCAGCGCCCGTCGGACCGCGGTCGATGAGCAGTTCTTC
>15|NA|TRBV3-1|TRBJ1-6|many
CASSQRGALNSPLHF
TGTGCCAGCAGCCAGAGGGGCGCGTTGAATTCACCCCTCCACTTT
>15|NA|TRBV5-5|TRBJ1-1|many
CASSFQGTANTEAFF
TGTGCCAGCAGCTTCCAGGGGACCGCGAACACTGAAGCTTTCTTT
>17|NA|TRBV4-2|TRBJ2-6|few
CASSQDRWVWGANVLTF
TGTGCCAGCAGCCAAGATCGATGGGTTTGGGGGGCCAACGTCCTGACTTTC
>18|TRBD2|TRBV11-2|TRBJ2-6|many
CASSSTGPGGSGANVLTF
TGTGCCAGCAGCTCGACTGGACCGGGGGGTTCTGGGGCCAACGTCCTGACTTTC
>14|NA|TRBV28|TRBJ2-7|many
CASSLLGGTYEQYF
TGTGCCAGCAGTTTATTAGGCGGGACCTACGAGCAGTACTTC
>13|NA|TRBV7-9|TRBJ2-1|NA
CASSLGLGSSEFF
TGTGCCAGCAGCTTAGGTTTAGGGTCCTCAGAATTCTTC
>13|TRBD1|TRBV28|TRBJ2-5|NA
CASSRQGLWTQYF
TGTGCCAGCAGTCGACAGGGCCTCTGGACCCAGTACTTC
>14|TRBD1|TRBV20-1|TRBJ2-5|many
CSASGTADQETQYF
TGCAGTGCTTCCGGGACAGCAGACCAAGAGACCCAGTACTTC
>17|NA|TRBV7-2|TRBJ2-7|once
CVSSLAASGTQTYEQYF
TGTGTCAGCAGCTTAGCTGCGTCCGGGACTCAGACCTACGAGCAGTACTTC
>14|TRBD2|TRBV20-1|TRBJ2-3|many
CSARSSGGFDTQYF
TGCAGTGCTAGAAGTAGCGGGGGGTTTGATACGCAGTATTTT
>14|NA|TRBV20-1|TRBJ2-5|many
CSASVLGRQETQYF
TGCAGTGCTAGCGTACTAGGGAGGCAAGAGACCCAGTACTTC
>16|TRBD1|TRBV2|TRBJ2-7|NA
CASSEFTGTGVYEQYF
TGTGCCAGCAGTGAATTTACCGGGACAGGGGTTTACGAGCAGTACTTC
>18|NA|TRBV2|TRBJ2-3|many
CASSGEGLRGDATDTQYF
TGTGCCAGCAGTGGGGAAGGGTTGCGGGGAGATGCCACAGATACGCAGTATTTT
>13|NA|TRBV5-1|TRBJ1-1|many
CASSWGTNTEAFF
TGCGCCAGCAGCTGGGGGACAAACACTGAAGCTTTCTTT
>16|NA|TRBV28|TRBJ1-6|few
CASSAEGPTLNSPLHF
TGTGCCAGCAGTGCCGAGGGTCCAACCTTAAATTCACCCCTCCACTTT
>16|TRBD1|TRBV6-4|TRBJ2-5|many
CASRFLGQGVEETQYF
TGTGCCAGCCGATTTCTTGGACAGGGAGTTGAAGAGACCCAGTACTTC
>16|NA|TRBV2|TRBJ1-6|NA
CASSEDPPWANSPPHF
TGTGCCAGCAGTGAGGACCCACCTTGGGCCAATTCACCCCCCCACTTT
>15|TRBD1|TRBV18|TRBJ1-5|NA
CASAPGQGSGQPQHF
TGTGCCAGCGCCCCCGGACAGGGGTCAGGACAGCCCCAGCATTTT
>19|TRBD2|TRBV4-2|TRBJ2-5|few
CASSQVGVGASGQKETQYF
TGTGCCAGCAGCCAAGTAGGGGTCGGGGCTAGCGGGCAGAAAGAGACCCAGTACTTC
>14|TRBD1|TRBV6-2/TRBV6-3|TRBJ2-2|many
CATGQGMNTGELFF
TGTGCCACCGGACAGGGGATGAACACCGGGGAGCTGTTTTTT